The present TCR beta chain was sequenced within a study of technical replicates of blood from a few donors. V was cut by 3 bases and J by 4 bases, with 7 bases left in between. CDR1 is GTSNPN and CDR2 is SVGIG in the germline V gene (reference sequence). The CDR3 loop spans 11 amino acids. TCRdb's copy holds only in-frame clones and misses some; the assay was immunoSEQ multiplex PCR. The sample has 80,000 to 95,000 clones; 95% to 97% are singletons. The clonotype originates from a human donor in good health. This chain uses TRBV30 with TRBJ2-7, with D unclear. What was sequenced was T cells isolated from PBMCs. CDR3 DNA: TGTGCCTGGAGCGTCCGTTACGAGCAGTACTTC. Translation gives CAWSVRYEQYF.